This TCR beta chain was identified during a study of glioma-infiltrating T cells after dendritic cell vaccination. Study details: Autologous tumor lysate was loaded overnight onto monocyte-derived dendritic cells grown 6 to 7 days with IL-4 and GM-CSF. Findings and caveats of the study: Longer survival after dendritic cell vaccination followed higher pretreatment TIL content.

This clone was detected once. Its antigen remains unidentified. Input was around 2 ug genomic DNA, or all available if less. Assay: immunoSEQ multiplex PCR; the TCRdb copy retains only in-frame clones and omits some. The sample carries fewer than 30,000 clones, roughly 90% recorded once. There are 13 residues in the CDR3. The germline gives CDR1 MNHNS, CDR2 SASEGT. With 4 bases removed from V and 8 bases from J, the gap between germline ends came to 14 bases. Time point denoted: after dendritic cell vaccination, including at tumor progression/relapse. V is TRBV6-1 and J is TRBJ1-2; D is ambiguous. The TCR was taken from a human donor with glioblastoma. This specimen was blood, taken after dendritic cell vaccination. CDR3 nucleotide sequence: TGTGCCAGCAGTGGGCAGTCGGCGGGGGGCTACACCTTC. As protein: CASSGQSAGGYTF.